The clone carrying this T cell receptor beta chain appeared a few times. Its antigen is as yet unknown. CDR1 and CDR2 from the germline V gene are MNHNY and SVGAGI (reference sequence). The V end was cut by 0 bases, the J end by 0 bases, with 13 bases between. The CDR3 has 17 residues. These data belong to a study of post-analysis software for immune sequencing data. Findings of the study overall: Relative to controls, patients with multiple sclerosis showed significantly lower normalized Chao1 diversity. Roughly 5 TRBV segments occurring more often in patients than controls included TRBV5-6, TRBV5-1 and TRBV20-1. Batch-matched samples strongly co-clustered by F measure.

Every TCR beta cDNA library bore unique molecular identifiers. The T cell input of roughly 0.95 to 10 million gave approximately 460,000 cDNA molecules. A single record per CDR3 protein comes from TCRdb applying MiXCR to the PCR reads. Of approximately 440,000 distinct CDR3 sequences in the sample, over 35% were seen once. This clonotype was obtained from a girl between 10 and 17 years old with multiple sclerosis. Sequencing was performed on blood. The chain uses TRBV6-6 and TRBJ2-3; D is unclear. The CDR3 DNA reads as TGTGCCAGCAGTTACTCGGATGACTCGGAAAGCACAGATACGCAGTATTTT. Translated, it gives CASSYSDDSESTDTQYF.